These T cell receptor beta chains were read from a single sample in a study of regulatory and conventional T cells in RAG deficiency. Profiled with immunoSEQ multiplex PCR; TCRdb holds only in-frame clones, not every one. The sample shows about 30,000 clones, approximately 90% of them seen only once. Another study also made use of these data, one on regulatory T cells.

The sequenced sample consisted of CD8+ T cells sorted from blood. Receptor source: a human donor in good health. CDR3s include the opening cysteine and the closing phenylalanine or tryptophan. The D gene is left open where the match is weak. Rows may omit the clone size; those that give it use once, few, many or a size class.

j_gene | v_gene | abundance | d_gene | CDR3nt | CDR3aa
TRBJ1-4 | TRBV5-5 | . | TRBD1 | TGTGCCAGCAGACTAACCCGGGACAGGGTTAATGAAAAACTGTTTTTT | CASRLTRDRVNEKLFF
TRBJ2-5 | TRBV12-5 | . | . | TGTGCTAGTGGTCCTACGTTGGCCCCGGAGACCCAGTACTTC | CASGPTLAPETQYF
TRBJ2-7 | TRBV5-1 | . | . | TGCGCCAGCAGCTTGGGGGGCGGGACGTTTTCCTACGAGCAGTACTTC | CASSLGGGTFSYEQYF
TRBJ1-2 | TRBV7-9 | . | . | TGTGCCAGCAGCCCCCCCACCCGAGACTATGGCTACACCTTC | CASSPPTRDYGYTF
TRBJ2-2 | TRBV7-9 | once | . | TGTGCCAGCAGCTTCTCACCCGGCACCGGGGAGCTGTTTTTT | CASSFSPGTGELFF
TRBJ1-4 | TRBV9 | . | . | TGTGCCAGCAGCCCTCAGGTGAATGAAAAACTGTTTTTT | CASSPQVNEKLFF
TRBJ2-2 | TRBV14 | . | . | TGTGCCAGCAGCCAAGTCCCCACCGGGGAGCTGTTTTTT | CASSQVPTGELFF
TRBJ2-7 | TRBV15 | . | . | TGTGCCACCAGCAGAGATCTGGGCGAGCAGTACTTC | CATSRDLGEQYF
TRBJ2-5 | TRBV19 | . | . | TGTGCCAGTAGTATAGGCGAGCCGGGGGAGCAGTACTTC | CASSIGEPGEQYF
TRBJ1-2 | TRBV18 | . | . | TGTGCCAGCTCACCTGCAGGACTCATGGACTATGGCTACACCTTC | CASSPAGLMDYGYTF
TRBJ2-2 | TRBV5-6 | . | TRBD1 | TGTGCCAGCAGCTCGGGACAGCGATACACCGGGGAGCTGTTTTTT | CASSSGQRYTGELFF
TRBJ2-7 | TRBV7-9 | . | . | TGTGCCAGCAGCCCCCATCCCTACGAGCAGTACTTC | CASSPHPYEQYF
TRBJ2-2 | TRBV4-2 | . | TRBD1 | TGTGCCAGCAGCCAAGTTCGACAGGGGGCAAACACCGGGGAGCTGTTTTTT | CASSQVRQGANTGELFF
TRBJ1-1 | TRBV30 | . | . | TGTGCCTGGAGGGTGGGGGCCTATGAAGCTTTCTTT | CAWRVGAYEAFF
TRBJ1-1 | TRBV11-2 | . | . | TGTGCCAGCAGCTTACCCAACACTGAAGCTTTCTTT | CASSLPNTEAFF
TRBJ2-6 | TRBV1 | . | . | TGCACCAGCAGCTCGTTTGGTTGTGCACAAAGTCGGGCCAACGTCCTGACTTTC | CTSSSFGCAQSRANVLTF
TRBJ2-1 | TRBV19 | . | . | TGTGCCAGTAGTATAGAAGGGGGAAGGGATTCTTACAATGAGCAGTTCTTC | CASSIEGGRDSYNEQFF
TRBJ1-6 | TRBV9 | once | . | TGCGCCAGCAGCGTAGAAGGGACAACTGGAACTAATTCACCCCTCCACTTT | CASSVEGTTGTNSPLHF